The sequence of this T cell receptor beta chain was determined in a study of cytomegalovirus exposure and HLA in healthy donors. Findings of the study overall: Only CMV serostatus was available as immune exposure information. The authors assumed roughly uniform sequencing depth across donors for presence/absence analyses. According to a later analysis, donors in an Asian-associated ancestry cluster reportedly had fewer N-insertions than the roughly 720-donor mean.

CDR1 is MNHNY, CDR2 SVGAGI, per germline (reference sequence). CDR3 size: 16 residues. Trimming took 5 bases from V and 3 from J, leaving 17 bases between them. Remarks on this clone: Its antigen is as yet unknown.

The PCR ran on 60 Vbeta and 13 Jbeta primers. TCRdb keeps only in-frame clones here, not all; method: immunoSEQ multiplex PCR. Of 150,000 to 200,000 clones listed, under 85% are singletons. The source material was PBMCs. J is TRBJ1-3 and V is TRBV6-6; D remains ambiguous. The clonotype originates from a human donor in good health. CDR3 amino acids: CASSPQRDSGGNTIYF. Written as DNA, the CDR3 is TGTGCCAGCAGTCCACAACGGGATTCCGGTGGAAACACCATATATTTT.